This entry describes one T cell receptor beta chain. Its antigen is unidentified. Treatment of all HIV participants took place in the United States. Until DNA extraction, the samples held between roughly 1-10 million cryopreserved PBMC. Version v3.0 of the immunoSEQ assay ran at survey level. The protocol was immunoSEQ multiplex PCR, while the TCRdb copy is restricted to in-frame clones and leaves out a portion. This sample has fewer than 25,000 clones, with more than 70% found just once. This entry is derived from a study of long-term antiretroviral therapy in people with HIV. Turning to the study itself: Specimens dating back about a decade before the 2015 immediate-ART recommendation are the oldest included.

General study points: Clones that had undergone expansion before ART dominated the repertoire at all time points.

V lost 4 bases and J 5 bases, leaving 15 bases between the germline ends. Germline loops: CDR1 SGHVS, CDR2 FQNEAQ. The CDR3 extends over 14 amino acids. V and J are TRBV7-8 and TRBJ2-7; weak D call: TRBD2 (6 bases). The origin of this receptor is a woman aged 45-65 years with HIV. This specimen was unsorted PBMCs, taken 2.6 years after starting antiretroviral therapy. In DNA, the CDR3 is TGTGCCAGCAGCTCGCCCCGGGAGAGACACGAGCAGTACTTC. Translated: CASSSPRERHEQYF.